The 29 T cell receptor beta chains listed next were all sequenced from one sample in a study of blood T cells in healthy people across ages. A J-beta primer mix and a sample-barcoded 5' primer were used in a second PCR of about 6 to 12 cycles. TCRdb re-called the 5' RACE reads with MiXCR, one entry per CDR3 protein. The table has hundreds of thousands of distinct CDR3 sequences, approximately 52% seen once. The sequenced material came from blood. All receptors come from a woman older than 75 in good health.

The chain uses TRBV11-2 and TRBJ2-5; D is ambiguous. There are 14 residues in the CDR3. Per the germline V gene, CDR1 is SGHAT and CDR2 is FQNNGV. The germline V and J ends were trimmed by 0 bases and 5 bases, with 10 bases remaining between them. CDR3 amino acids: CASSLERVGETQYF. The CDR3 nucleotides are TGTGCCAGCAGCTTAGAAAGGGTTGGGGAGACCCAGTACTTC.

This clonotype was found a few times. V is TRBV7-2 and J is TRBJ1-2; no definite D call. Germline V gene lookup returns CDR1 SGHTA and CDR2 FQGNSA. V was pared by 5 bases and J by 7 bases, with 14 bases between. The CDR3 is 13 amino acids. DNA for the CDR3: TGTGCCAGCAGCGCCACTACCCTTCCTGGCTACACCTTC. This encodes CASSATTLPGYTF.

This clonotype was counted a few times. The V gene is TRBV18, the J gene TRBJ2-2, with 8 bases matching TRBD2. CDR1 is KGHSH and CDR2 is LQKENI in the germline V gene. Trimming at V came to 8 bases and at J to 2 bases, leaving 7 bases not matched to a gene. CDR3 size: 15 residues. CDR3 sequence (DNA): TGTGCCAGCGGCCAGCGGGAGAGCAACACCGGGGAGCTGTTTTTT. Its translation: CASGQRESNTGELFF.

The chain combines TRBV29-1 with TRBJ2-4; no clear D. Deletions cut 4 bases from V and 0 bases from J, with 7 bases between. In germline, CDR1 is SQVTM, CDR2 ANQGSEA. The CDR3 is 13 residues long. DNA for the CDR3: TGCAGCGTTGGCGAGACAGCCAAAAACATTCAGTACTTC. Translating gives CSVGETAKNIQYF.

This clonotype came up many times. The rearrangement uses TRBV5-1 and TRBJ2-7; no firm D call. The CDR3 is 15 residues long. V was shortened by 0 bases and J by 4 bases, with 14 bases between the two germline ends. In germline, CDR1 is SGHRS, CDR2 YFSETQ. This chain's CDR3 is CASSLAPETVYEQYF. The CDR3 DNA follows: TGCGCCAGCAGCTTGGCACCGGAGACGGTATACGAGCAGTACTTC.

In its sample, this clonotype was seen a few times. The chain has TRBV6-5 and TRBJ2-1; D gene ambiguous. Germline loops: CDR1 MNHEY, CDR2 SVGAGI. The germline V and J ends were trimmed by 6 bases and 0 bases, with 12 bases remaining between them. The CDR3 totals 15 residues. The CDR3 loop reads CASRSGANSYNEQFF. The DNA of the CDR3 is TGTGCCAGCAGGTCAGGAGCTAACTCCTACAATGAGCAGTTCTTC.

Turning to this clonotype: This may arise from a read error, as a much more abundant clone is one base away. CDR3 loop: CGAVLQVRVEGYTF. The CDR3, as DNA: TGCGGTGCTGTCCTCCAGGTTCGAGTAGAGGGCTACACCTTC. The chain couples TRBV20-1 to TRBJ1-2; D unresolved. The CDR3 runs 14 residues. Germline V CDR1 and CDR2: DFQATT, SNEGSKA (reference sequence).

The rearrangement links TRBV27 to TRBJ2-1; TRBD2 agrees at 7 bases. V shed 9 bases and J 8 bases; nucleotides not matched to a gene: 13. Germline V gene sequence: CDR1 MNHEY, CDR2 SMNVEV (reference sequence). The CDR3 covers 14 residues. CDR3 sequence: CASSPGTMTDEQFF. DNA of the CDR3: TGTGCCAGTAGTCCCGGGACTATGACCGATGAGCAGTTCTTC.

The table lists this clonotype with a few counts. The chain links TRBV11-2 to TRBJ2-7, with 7 bases lining up with TRBD1. The J call may not be correct, given that the DNA end is closer to TRBJ2-5. Germline CDR1 is SGHAT and CDR2 is FQNNGV. The CDR3 loop spans 15 amino acids. The CDR3 DNA reads TGTGCCAGCAGCTCTCCGACAGGGCGTTTCGAGACCCAGTACTTC. Translation gives CASSSPTGRFETQYF.

This clonotype was seen ten or more times. This chain connects TRBV29-1 to TRBJ2-1; no clear D. This CDR3 has 15 amino acids. Germline loops: CDR1 SQVTM, CDR2 ANQGSEA. The ends were cut back, 4 bases at V and 0 bases at J, with 13 bases in the middle. The CDR3 reads CSVASDKSSYNEQFF. The CDR3 DNA is TGCAGCGTTGCGAGCGACAAGAGCTCCTACAATGAGCAGTTCTTC.

This chain links TRBV13 with TRBJ2-1; 8 bases align to TRBD2. CDR1 is PRHDT and CDR2 is FYEKMQ in the germline V gene (reference sequence). The CDR3 consists of 15 residues. V was pared by 5 bases and J by 8 bases, with 11 bases of the junction left unmatched. The CDR3: CASSLRTRGGHEQFF. The CDR3 DNA reads as TGTGCCAGCAGCCTTAGAACTCGCGGGGGGCATGAGCAGTTCTTC.

The J gene is TRBJ2-5, the V gene TRBV20-1; TRBD1 might be the D (5 bases). V dropped 3 bases and J dropped 0 bases, with 17 bases sitting between them. This CDR3 has 16 amino acids. Germline CDR1 DFQATT, CDR2 SNEGSKA (reference sequence). CDR3 region: CSASDFAGWNQETQYF. In DNA form, the CDR3 reads TGCAGTGCTAGTGATTTCGCAGGGTGGAACCAAGAGACCCAGTACTTC.

This clonotype was detected once. V is TRBV7-2 and J is TRBJ1-2, with D unresolved. The V gene lost 0 bases and the J gene lost 8 bases, with 7 bases spanning the gap. This CDR3 contains 12 residues. The V gene's germline CDR1 is SGHTA and CDR2 FQGNSA. CDR3 nucleotide sequence: TGTGCCAGCAGCTTAGCGCCCCGGGGCTACACCTTC. As protein: CASSLAPRGYTF.

Notes on this clonotype: A read error may be the cause here, since a much bigger clone is one base away. The chain joins TRBV19 to TRBJ2-5; tentatively, D is TRBD2 (5 bases). The CDR3 totals 14 residues. Germline-derived CDR1 and CDR2 are LNHDA and SQIVND (reference sequence). V was shortened by 7 bases and J by 11 bases, with 23 bases between the two germline ends. For the CDR3, the DNA is TGTGCCAGTACTACGGGATTACAACTCAATGAGCAGTACTTC. Translation gives CASTTGLQLNEQYF.

The J gene is TRBJ2-7, the V gene TRBV20-1; 9 positions match TRBD2. CDR1 is DFQATT and CDR2 is SNEGSKA in the germline V gene (reference sequence). The CDR3 is made up of 15 amino acids. V shed 7 bases and J 0 bases; nucleotides not matched to a gene: 10. The CDR3 loop is CSVLSTSGNSYEQYF. The CDR3 DNA is TGCAGTGTTCTATCGACTAGCGGAAACTCCTACGAGCAGTACTTC.

Worth noting for this clonotype: A much larger clone differs by one base, so this may be a read error. This CDR3 is CASTRGAALNSPPHF. The CDR3 nucleotides read TGTGCCAGCACCCGGGGGGCAGCCTTGAATTCACCCCCCCACTTT. The chain links TRBV27 to TRBJ1-6; TRBD1 is a possible D gene (6 bases). The CDR3 is 15 residues long. Germline CDR1 and CDR2: MNHEY and SMNVEV (reference sequence).

This clonotype was seen a handful of times. Germline is not matched at one junction end, which may reflect a read error. V usage is TRBV27 and J usage is TRBJ2-7; a possible D gene is TRBD1 (5 bases). Germline CDR1 is MNHEY and CDR2 is SMNVEV (reference sequence). CDR3 length: 13 residues. The CDR3 sequence is CAGSFVTDDEQYF. As DNA, the CDR3 is TGTGCCGGCAGTTTTGTGACAGACGACGAGCAGTACTTC.

This clonotype was seen only once. This sequence joins TRBV29-1 and TRBJ1-5; TRBD1 is a possible D gene (5 bases). Germline V gene sequence: CDR1 SQVTM, CDR2 ANQGSEA. Trimming pared 5 bases from V and 3 bases from J, leaving 17 bases between. CDR3 length: 15 amino acids. The CDR3 DNA sequence: TGCAGCGTTACGACTGCCGGGACGGTCAATCAGCCCCAGCATTTT. This gives the protein CSVTTAGTVNQPQHF.

This clonotype has at least ten counts. The genes are TRBV12-3 or TRBV12-4 and TRBJ2-1; TRBD2 is a possible D gene (6 bases). Trimming left V 8 bases short and J 8 bases short, with 19 bases between. The CDR3 has 14 amino acids. CDR3 loop: CASCPSGSADEQFF. CDR3 sequence (DNA): TGTGCCAGCTGTCCAAGCGGGTCCGCGGATGAGCAGTTCTTC.

The chain carries TRBV7-9 and TRBJ2-7; D perhaps matches TRBD2 (5 bases). The CDR3 is 16 amino acids. CDR1 is SEHNR, CDR2 FQNEAQ, per germline (reference sequence). V was trimmed by 1 base and J by 7 bases, leaving 20 bases between them. This CDR3 is CASSLGLTVPYNEQYF. The CDR3 DNA reads as TGTGCCAGCAGCTTAGGACTAACCGTCCCCTACAATGAGCAGTACTTC.

The V and J genes are TRBV20-1 and TRBJ2-3; D unclear. This CDR3 is 12 amino acids long. V was shortened by 3 bases and J by 2 bases, with 6 bases between the two germline ends. Germline V gene lookup returns CDR1 DFQATT and CDR2 SNEGSKA (reference sequence). CDR3: CSARPLTDTQYF. The CDR3 bases are TGCAGTGCTAGGCCTCTCACAGATACGCAGTATTTT.

The genes are TRBV29-1 and TRBJ1-5, with 7 nucleotides matching TRBD1. The CDR3 extends over 14 amino acids. V lost 6 bases to trimming and J lost 5 bases; unmatched junction nucleotides: 10. CDR1 is SQVTM and CDR2 is ANQGSEA in the germline V gene. The CDR3 DNA sequence: TGCAGCGTACTACCGACAGGGCGGGATCAGCCCCAGCATTTT. Translating gives CSVLPTGRDQPQHF.

J is TRBJ2-1 and V is TRBV5-1, with 9 positions matching TRBD1. The CDR3 loop spans 16 amino acids. Trimming cost V 4 bases and J 7 bases; bases outside gene matches: 12. From germline, CDR1 is SGHRS and CDR2 YFSETQ. The CDR3, as DNA: TGCGCCAGCAGCACCCTCGACAGGGGGAGAAGTAATGAGCAGTTCTTC. Protein: CASSTLDRGRSNEQFF.

This clonotype was seen at least ten times. V is TRBV9 and J is TRBJ1-2, with a possible D match to TRBD1 (5 bases). This CDR3 spans 14 amino acids. V lost 4 bases to trimming and J lost 8 bases, with 18 bases between them. CDR1 and CDR2 (germline): SGDLS, YYNGEE. CDR3 amino acids: CASSLTVTVRGYTF. CDR3 bases: TGTGCCAGCAGCCTTACCGTGACAGTACGAGGCTACACCTTC.

This clonotype was seen only a few times. This chain joins TRBV27 and TRBJ1-1, with 9 positions matching TRBD1. Germline CDR1 and CDR2: MNHEY and SMNVEV (reference sequence). V was clipped by 3 bases and J by 4 bases; unmatched bases: 9. The CDR3 loop spans 16 amino acids. The CDR3 region is CASSFYRDRARTEAFF. The CDR3 bases are TGTGCCAGCAGTTTTTATCGGGACAGGGCTCGCACTGAAGCTTTCTTT.

CDR3 sequence (DNA): TGTGCCAGCTGGGGATGGACAGGGTCGGGAAACACCATATATTTT. Translation gives CASWGWTGSGNTIYF. The rearrangement links TRBV6-5 to TRBJ1-3; 8 nucleotides align to TRBD1. The V and J ends lost 8 bases and 4 bases, in that order; junction bases with no gene match: 10. The CDR3 runs 15 residues. Looked up from germline, CDR1 is MNHEY and CDR2 is SVGAGI.

The gene calls are TRBV20-1 and TRBJ2-1; no firm D call. This CDR3 has 11 amino acids. With 3 bases removed from V and 7 bases from J, the gap between germline ends came to 7 bases. Germline V gives CDR1 DFQATT, CDR2 SNEGSKA (reference sequence). CDR3 protein: CSARATNEQFF. CDR3 DNA: TGCAGTGCTAGGGCCACGAATGAGCAGTTCTTC.

This chain links TRBV2 with TRBJ1-2; 10 positions match TRBD1. Germline lookup yields CDR1 SNHLY and CDR2 FYNNEI. V gave up 6 bases and J gave up 7 bases; unmatched junction bases: 5. The CDR3 has 13 residues. The DNA of the CDR3 is TGTGCCAGCAGAGGACAGGGGGACCGTGGCTACACCTTC. It encodes CASRGQGDRGYTF.

At least ten counts were recorded for this clonotype. The V call is TRBV7-6, the J call TRBJ2-3, with D possibly being TRBD2 (5 bases). The CDR3 has 16 residues. V shed 4 bases and J shed 1 base, with 15 bases lying between them. Germline assignment: CDR1 SGHVS and CDR2 FNYEAQ. The CDR3 DNA follows: TGTGCCAGCAGCTCCGCGGGTGGCTTACGCACAGATACGCAGTATTTT. Translating it yields CASSSAGGLRTDTQYF.